The T cell receptor beta chain under discussion was sequenced for a study of OX40 agonist ivuxolimab in advanced cancers. Clones were sequenced by immunoSEQ multiplex PCR, and TCRdb holds only the in-frame ones, with some missing. The table lists nearly 80,000 clones, about 85% of them singletons. The specimen comprised CD4+ or CD8+ T cells sorted from blood, sampled in a trial of the OX40 agonist ivuxolimab. This receptor was taken from an adult with an advanced solid tumor such as melanoma, head and neck, liver or kidney cancer.

CDR3 nucleotides: TGTGCCAGCAGTTATTCAGGCGGGATGGGCCAAGAGACCCAGTACTTC. Its protein product is CASSYSGGMGQETQYF. V and J are TRBV6-6 and TRBJ2-5; a weak D match, TRBD2 (6 bases). From germline, CDR1 is MNHNY and CDR2 SVGAGI (reference sequence). There are 16 residues in the CDR3. Between the trimmed V and J ends, which lost 3 bases and 1 base, there was a span of 15 bases.